These T cell receptor beta chains were read from a single sample in a study of blood T cells in healthy people across ages. In TCRdb, the 5' RACE reads were re-called with MiXCR into one record per CDR3 protein. The sample lists roughly 640,000 distinct CDR3 sequences; approximately 30% were seen once. Material: blood. The receptors stem from an elderly woman in good health. Each CDR3 is given without its conserved first and last residue. The order of the fields is CDR3 protein, J gene, clone size, V gene. Not all rows give a size; the values are once, few, many and, for expanded clones, a class.

CDR3aa: ASSLRRSNEQF; j_gene: TRBJ2-1; abundance: many; v_gene: TRBV12-3/TRBV12-4
CDR3aa: ASSQDTRGYEQY; j_gene: TRBJ2-7; abundance: -; v_gene: TRBV5-5
CDR3aa: ASSVRSSELGGSPLH; j_gene: TRBJ1-6; abundance: many; v_gene: TRBV7-2
CDR3aa: ATSRDYLDTEAF; j_gene: TRBJ1-1; abundance: many; v_gene: TRBV15
CDR3aa: ASLSGNNEQF; j_gene: TRBJ2-1; abundance: -; v_gene: TRBV6-2/TRBV6-3
CDR3aa: ASRLAGFSTDTQY; j_gene: TRBJ2-3; abundance: many; v_gene: TRBV12-3/TRBV12-4
CDR3aa: ASSAGRTGGSYNEQF; j_gene: TRBJ2-1; abundance: -; v_gene: TRBV5-1
CDR3aa: ASSLTGPNTEAF; j_gene: TRBJ1-1; abundance: many; v_gene: TRBV5-1
CDR3aa: ASSAGGSYGYT; j_gene: TRBJ1-2; abundance: many; v_gene: TRBV9
CDR3aa: SARVGSYEQY; j_gene: -; abundance: -; v_gene: TRBV20-1
CDR3aa: ASSQDRDHGANVLT; j_gene: TRBJ2-6; abundance: many; v_gene: TRBV3-1
CDR3aa: ASRGGPGSETQY; j_gene: TRBJ2-5; abundance: many; v_gene: TRBV5-1
CDR3aa: ASVPGPNYGYT; j_gene: TRBJ1-2; abundance: once; v_gene: TRBV2
CDR3aa: ASSPDRLHTQY; j_gene: TRBJ2-3; abundance: -; v_gene: TRBV7-2
CDR3aa: ASSVDGRGRVDDGYT; j_gene: TRBJ1-2; abundance: few; v_gene: TRBV9
CDR3aa: ASSQERGGSNNEQY; j_gene: -; abundance: few; v_gene: TRBV4-1
CDR3aa: ASRKPPSTDTQY; j_gene: TRBJ2-3; abundance: many; v_gene: TRBV28
CDR3aa: ASSPLAGEKGNEQY; j_gene: TRBJ2-5; abundance: -; v_gene: TRBV7-3
CDR3aa: ASSPGPTRRDTQY; j_gene: TRBJ2-3; abundance: many; v_gene: TRBV7-2
CDR3aa: ASSLASDRGETQY; j_gene: TRBJ2-5; abundance: many; v_gene: TRBV7-2
CDR3aa: ASSLNLGSSYEQY; j_gene: TRBJ2-7; abundance: -; v_gene: TRBV7-8
CDR3aa: RARGSNEQF; j_gene: TRBJ2-1; abundance: few; v_gene: TRBV20-1
CDR3aa: ASSQGFGGPRREQF; j_gene: TRBJ2-1; abundance: -; v_gene: TRBV3-1
CDR3aa: ASSYSGRAF; j_gene: TRBJ1-1; abundance: -; v_gene: TRBV6-5
CDR3aa: ASSHQLPAGGPDTQY; j_gene: TRBJ2-3; abundance: -; v_gene: TRBV5-6
CDR3aa: ASSYSWLAGGHNTGELF; j_gene: TRBJ2-2; abundance: many; v_gene: TRBV6-5
CDR3aa: ASSGGQARDYGYT; j_gene: TRBJ1-2; abundance: many; v_gene: TRBV4-2
CDR3aa: ASSYSGQVIEQF; j_gene: TRBJ2-1; abundance: few; v_gene: TRBV6-2/TRBV6-3
CDR3aa: SARDYSAGVQETQY; j_gene: TRBJ2-5; abundance: many; v_gene: TRBV20-1
CDR3aa: ASSYQRDLQETQY; j_gene: TRBJ2-5; abundance: many; v_gene: TRBV6-2/TRBV6-3
CDR3aa: ASSWGGELNSPLH; j_gene: TRBJ1-6; abundance: few; v_gene: TRBV12-3/TRBV12-4
CDR3aa: ASSASDRYSNQPQH; j_gene: TRBJ1-5; abundance: many; v_gene: TRBV6-1
CDR3aa: ASSLTWEQY; j_gene: TRBJ2-5; abundance: -; v_gene: TRBV23-1
CDR3aa: ASNGGQSNSPLH; j_gene: TRBJ1-6; abundance: -; v_gene: TRBV2
CDR3aa: ASTGGGRKTKETQY; j_gene: TRBJ2-5; abundance: many; v_gene: TRBV6-4
CDR3aa: ASSQGDSGREGNGYT; j_gene: TRBJ1-2; abundance: few; v_gene: TRBV4-2
CDR3aa: ASSLRDRTDTQY; j_gene: TRBJ2-3; abundance: many; v_gene: TRBV5-1
CDR3aa: ASRLGTGVNQPQH; j_gene: TRBJ1-5; abundance: few; v_gene: TRBV27
CDR3aa: SARPFGGPASSSGNTIY; j_gene: TRBJ1-3; abundance: few; v_gene: TRBV20-1
CDR3aa: SARDWTGNTEAF; j_gene: TRBJ1-1; abundance: -; v_gene: TRBV20-1
CDR3aa: ASSLEGGDSYEQY; j_gene: TRBJ2-7; abundance: -; v_gene: TRBV5-1
CDR3aa: ASSKAGEQGSEGGYT; j_gene: TRBJ1-2; abundance: few; v_gene: TRBV21-1
CDR3aa: ASSGEGPRQNEQY; j_gene: TRBJ2-5; abundance: once; v_gene: TRBV9
CDR3aa: ASGGQHYGCT; j_gene: TRBJ1-2; abundance: -; v_gene: TRBV28
CDR3aa: ASSLEAYGYT; j_gene: TRBJ1-2; abundance: many; v_gene: TRBV5-6
CDR3aa: SVAPRGKKKTEAF; j_gene: TRBJ1-1; abundance: -; v_gene: TRBV29-1
CDR3aa: ASSQRETNYGYT; j_gene: TRBJ1-2; abundance: once; v_gene: TRBV5-1
CDR3aa: ASSSFNGPTVTQH; j_gene: TRBJ1-5; abundance: many; v_gene: TRBV7-2
CDR3aa: AIGGQGWNEQF; j_gene: TRBJ2-1; abundance: many; v_gene: TRBV10-3
CDR3aa: SARGRARNSPLH; j_gene: TRBJ1-6; abundance: many; v_gene: TRBV20-1
CDR3aa: ASSLLSRAAEAF; j_gene: TRBJ1-1; abundance: -; v_gene: TRBV27
CDR3aa: ASRPHPGGGTNEQF; j_gene: TRBJ2-1; abundance: -; v_gene: TRBV7-9
CDR3aa: ASSQPSKGPGEKLF; j_gene: TRBJ1-4; abundance: many; v_gene: TRBV4-1
CDR3aa: SVGRGGTEAF; j_gene: TRBJ1-1; abundance: -; v_gene: TRBV29-1
CDR3aa: ASSLYSAGGTYNEQF; j_gene: TRBJ2-1; abundance: many; v_gene: TRBV5-1